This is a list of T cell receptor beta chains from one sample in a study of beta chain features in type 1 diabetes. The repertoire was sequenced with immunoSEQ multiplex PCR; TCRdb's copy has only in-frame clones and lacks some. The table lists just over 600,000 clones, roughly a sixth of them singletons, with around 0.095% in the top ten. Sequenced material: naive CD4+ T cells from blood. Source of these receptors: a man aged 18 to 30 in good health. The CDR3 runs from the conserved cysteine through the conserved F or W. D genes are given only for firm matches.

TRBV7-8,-,CASSPGSAKLFF
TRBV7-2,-,CASSLGGPKETQYF
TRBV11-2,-,CASSPMDPGSTDTQYF
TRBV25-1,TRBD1,CASSEPAGQGRYEQYF
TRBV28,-,CASGGSRGAFF
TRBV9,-,CASGRSNLAQYF
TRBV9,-,CASSGLYSGNTIYF
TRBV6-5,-,CASSPTGVGRNIQYF
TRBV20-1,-,CSASPLSEQYF
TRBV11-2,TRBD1,CATASEGTGVTGELFF
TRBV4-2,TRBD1,CASSQGGTGVDTQYF
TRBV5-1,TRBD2,CASRPLAGGPEQYF
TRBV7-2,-,CASSLFSESGYTF
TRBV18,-,CASSYFVGSGANVLTF
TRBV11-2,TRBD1,CASSPPSQGIYEQYF
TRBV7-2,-,CASSFTGYSNQPQHF
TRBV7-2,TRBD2,CASSSRLRRGGPTDTQYF
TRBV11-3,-,CASSPRGRGELFF
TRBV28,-,CASSPPTVAKNIQYF
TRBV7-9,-,CASSLVSLGRHYQAHFF
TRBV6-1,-,CASSEQGREQYF
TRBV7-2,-,CASSSAGTRGQPQHF
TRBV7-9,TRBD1,CASRKQGAASTDTQYF
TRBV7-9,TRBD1,CASSPWDRGLDEQYF
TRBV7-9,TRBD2,CASSPLAVLTNPNTGELFF
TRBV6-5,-,CASSYTVLRGSYEQYF
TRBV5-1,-,CASSSVGNTEAFF
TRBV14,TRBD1,CASSRRQGGTEAFF
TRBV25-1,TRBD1,CASSGQGWNSPLHF
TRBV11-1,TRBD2,CASSRAPGLVKNEQFF
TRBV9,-,CASSARVSSSGNTIYF
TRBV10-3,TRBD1,CAITGQYNQPQHF
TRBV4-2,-,CASSKGEGSNQPQHF
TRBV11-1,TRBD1,CASSTGGRSSPLHF
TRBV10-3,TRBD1,CARRQGESYGYTF
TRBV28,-,CASSLSYRVYYGYTF
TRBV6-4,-,CASSVESNQPQHF
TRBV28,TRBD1,CASSRQGGNTEAFF
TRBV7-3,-,CASSSQSTGELFF
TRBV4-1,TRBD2,CASRPWTSGQYNEQFF
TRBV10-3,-,CAISDRDGSYNEQFF
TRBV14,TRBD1,CASSREDRGYNEQFF
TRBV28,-,CASRRDGAFF
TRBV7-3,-,CASSPELSSYEQYF
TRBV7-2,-,CASSLGVNQPQHF
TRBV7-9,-,CASSRTAENTIYF
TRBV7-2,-,CASSLAGLSYNEQFF
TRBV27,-,CASSPNLGAWVYGYTF
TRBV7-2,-,CASSLAETQYF
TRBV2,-,CASSEDGGYEQYF
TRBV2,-,CASSETGPGGYTF
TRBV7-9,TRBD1,CASSDDRGHGSPLHF
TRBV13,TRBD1,CASSYRGRESPLHF